Included here is one TCR beta chain sequence, with context. As yet, its antigen is unknown. The primer mix had 60 Vbeta and 13 Jbeta primers. The method was immunoSEQ multiplex PCR; TCRdb's version includes in-frame clones alone and lacks a portion of them. The sample includes approximately 150,000 clones, under 85% of them seen just once. This entry comes from a study of cytomegalovirus exposure and HLA in healthy donors. Whole-study context: From HLA-typed donors, an early data release held approximately 85 million unique TCRs.

Germline CDR1 and CDR2: SNHLY and FYNNEI. V lost 3 bases and J lost 1, with 7 bases in between. The CDR3 contains 15 residues. General observations from the study: It was reported in a later analysis that an Asian-associated ancestry cluster showed fewer N-insertions than the roughly 670-donor mean. TCR beta sequences reportedly predicted most subjects' HLA-A and HLA-B alleles accurately.

The chain uses TRBV2 and TRBJ2-6; maybe TRBD1 (6 bases). The sequence was collected from a man between 50 and 59 years old in good health and CMV-seropositive. The sequenced sample consisted of PBMCs. CDR3 DNA: TGTGCCAGCAGTGACACAGGGTCTGGGGCCAACGTCCTGACTTTC. It codes for CASSDTGSGANVLTF.